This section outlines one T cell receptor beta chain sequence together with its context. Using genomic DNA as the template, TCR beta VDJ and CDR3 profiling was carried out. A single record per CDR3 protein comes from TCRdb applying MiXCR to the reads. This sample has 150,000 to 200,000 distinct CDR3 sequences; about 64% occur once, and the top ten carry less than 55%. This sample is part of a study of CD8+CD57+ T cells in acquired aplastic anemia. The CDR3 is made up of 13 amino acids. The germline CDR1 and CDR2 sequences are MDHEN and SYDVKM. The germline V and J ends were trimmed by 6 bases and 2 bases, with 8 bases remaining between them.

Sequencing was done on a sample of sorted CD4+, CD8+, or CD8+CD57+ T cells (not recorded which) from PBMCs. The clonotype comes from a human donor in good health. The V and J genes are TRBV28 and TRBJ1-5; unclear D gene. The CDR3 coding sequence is TGTGCCAGCAGCCGGGCGGGCAATCAGCCCCAGCATTTT. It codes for CASSRAGNQPQHF.